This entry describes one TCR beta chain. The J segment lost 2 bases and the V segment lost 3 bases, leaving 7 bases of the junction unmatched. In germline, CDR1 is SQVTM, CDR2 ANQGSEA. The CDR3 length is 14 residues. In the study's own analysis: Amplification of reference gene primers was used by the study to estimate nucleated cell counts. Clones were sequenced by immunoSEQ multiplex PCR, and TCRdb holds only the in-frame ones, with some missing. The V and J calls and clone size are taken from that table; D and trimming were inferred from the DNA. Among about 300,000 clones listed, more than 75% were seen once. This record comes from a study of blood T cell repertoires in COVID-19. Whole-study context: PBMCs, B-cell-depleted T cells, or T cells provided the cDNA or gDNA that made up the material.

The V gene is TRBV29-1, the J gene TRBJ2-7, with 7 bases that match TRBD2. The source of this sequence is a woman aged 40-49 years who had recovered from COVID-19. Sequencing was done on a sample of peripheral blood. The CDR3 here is CSVDVGGVTYEQYF. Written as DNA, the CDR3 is TGCAGCGTTGATGTGGGGGGGGTTACCTACGAGCAGTACTTC.